Shown below are 6 T cell receptor beta chains from a single sample sequenced in a study of cytomegalovirus exposure and HLA in healthy donors. The PCR ran on 60 Vbeta and 13 Jbeta primers. Some clones are missing from TCRdb's copy, which holds only in-frame ones; the method was immunoSEQ multiplex PCR. The data show around 280,000 clones, about 87% seen once. The sequencing input was PBMCs. Every receptor here comes from a young woman in good health and CMV-seronegative.

A remark on this clone: A junction boundary mismatches the germline segment, possibly from a read error. This chain uses TRBV7-9 with TRBJ2-7; 8 bases agree with TRBD1. This CDR3 contains 17 residues. Germline V gene data show CDR1 as SEHNR and CDR2 as FQNEAQ (reference sequence). The CDR3 region is CSSSSTMVGTGTYEQYF. CDR3 DNA sequence: TGTTCCAGCAGCTCCACCATGGTCGGGACAGGTACCTACGAGCAGTACTTC.

The rearrangement joins TRBV4-2 to TRBJ1-2; D not certain. Trimming took 4 bases from V and 7 from J, leaving 22 bases between them. Looked up from germline, CDR1 is LGHNA and CDR2 is YNFKEQ. This CDR3 is built from 16 residues. CDR3 sequence reads: CASSLEGDTVMGGYTF. CDR3 DNA sequence: TGTGCCAGCAGCCTTGAAGGAGATACGGTAATGGGTGGCTACACCTTC.

V gene TRBV10-3 combines with J gene TRBJ2-7; D gene ambiguous. This CDR3 is built from 16 residues. V lost 7 bases to trimming and J lost 0 bases, with 19 bases between them. The V gene's germline CDR1 is ENHRY and CDR2 SYGVKD. The CDR3 nucleotides are TGTGCCATCAAAGATTACGGTACCGCGTCCTCCTACGAGCAGTACTTC. Translation: CAIKDYGTASSYEQYF.

This clone was recorded a few times. The chain is built from TRBV6-4 and TRBJ2-2; D gene ambiguous. V was pared by 5 bases and J by 2 bases, with 6 bases between. CDR3 length: 13 amino acids. CDR1 MRHNA and CDR2 SNTAGT come from the germline V gene. Here the CDR3 reads CASSQFNTGELFF. The CDR3 bases are TGTGCCAGCAGTCAATTTAACACCGGGGAGCTGTTTTTT.

This clone turned up a few times. This sequence joins TRBV5-1 and TRBJ2-1, with D perhaps TRBD2 (5 bases). Germline V gives CDR1 SGHRS, CDR2 YFSETQ. V was cut by 0 bases and J by 4 bases, with 11 bases left in between. The CDR3 is 15 residues long. CDR3 residues: CASSLGLAEYNEQFF. CDR3 nucleotide sequence: TGCGCCAGCAGCTTGGGGCTAGCAGAGTACAATGAGCAGTTCTTC.

The chain is built from TRBV27 and TRBJ2-1, with TRBD2 matching over 12 bases. This CDR3 is built from 16 residues. The germline CDR1 and CDR2 sequences are MNHEY and SMNVEV (reference sequence). V trimming: 9 bases; J trimming: 0 bases; junction bases outside the gene matches: 6. DNA for the CDR3: TGTGCCAGTAAGACTAGCGGGGGTCTCTCCTACAATGAGCAGTTCTTC. This sequence encodes CASKTSGGLSYNEQFF.